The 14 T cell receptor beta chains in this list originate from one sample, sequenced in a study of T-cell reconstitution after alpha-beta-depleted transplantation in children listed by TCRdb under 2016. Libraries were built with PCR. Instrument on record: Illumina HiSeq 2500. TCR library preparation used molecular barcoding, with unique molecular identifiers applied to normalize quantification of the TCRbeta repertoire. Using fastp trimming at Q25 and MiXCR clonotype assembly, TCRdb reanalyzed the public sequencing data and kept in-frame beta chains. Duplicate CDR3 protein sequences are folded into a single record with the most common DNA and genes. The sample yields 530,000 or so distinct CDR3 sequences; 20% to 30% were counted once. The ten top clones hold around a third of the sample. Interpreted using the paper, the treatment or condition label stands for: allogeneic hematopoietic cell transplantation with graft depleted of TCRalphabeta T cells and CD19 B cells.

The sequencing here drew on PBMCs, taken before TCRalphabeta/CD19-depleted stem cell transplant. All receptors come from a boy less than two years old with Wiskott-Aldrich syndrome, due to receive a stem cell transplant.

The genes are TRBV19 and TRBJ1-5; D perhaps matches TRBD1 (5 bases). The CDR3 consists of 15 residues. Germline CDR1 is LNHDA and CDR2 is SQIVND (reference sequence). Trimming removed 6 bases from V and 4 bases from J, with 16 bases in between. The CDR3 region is CASSPGLRGNQPQHF. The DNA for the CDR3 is TGTGCCAGTAGCCCGGGACTGCGGGGGAATCAGCCCCAGCATTTT.

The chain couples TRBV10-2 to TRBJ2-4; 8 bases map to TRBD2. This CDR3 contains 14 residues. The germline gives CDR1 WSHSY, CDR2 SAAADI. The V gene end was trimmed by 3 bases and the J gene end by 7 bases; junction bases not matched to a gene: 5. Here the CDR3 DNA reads TGCGCCAGCAGTGAAAGCGGGAGTCAGAACATTCAGTACTTC. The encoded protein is CASSESGSQNIQYF.

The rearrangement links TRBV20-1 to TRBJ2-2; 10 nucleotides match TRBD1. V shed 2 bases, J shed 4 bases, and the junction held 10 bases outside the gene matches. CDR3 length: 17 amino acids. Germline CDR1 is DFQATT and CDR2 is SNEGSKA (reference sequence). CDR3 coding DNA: TGCAGTGCTAGACCCTCACCGGGACAGGGGAGCACCGGGGAGCTGTTTTTT. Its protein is CSARPSPGQGSTGELFF.

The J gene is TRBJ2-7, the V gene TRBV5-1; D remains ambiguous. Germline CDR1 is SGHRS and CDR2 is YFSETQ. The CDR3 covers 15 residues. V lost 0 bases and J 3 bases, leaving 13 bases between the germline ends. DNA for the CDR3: TGCGCCAGCAGCTTGGGAAGGGTGGGTAGCTACGAGCAGTACTTC. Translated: CASSLGRVGSYEQYF.

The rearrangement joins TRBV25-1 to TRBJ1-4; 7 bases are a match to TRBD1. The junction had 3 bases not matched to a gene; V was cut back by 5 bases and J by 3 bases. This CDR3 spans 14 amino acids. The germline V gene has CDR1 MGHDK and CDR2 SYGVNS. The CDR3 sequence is CASSTGTANEKLFF. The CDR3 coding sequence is TGTGCCAGCAGTACAGGGACAGCTAATGAAAAACTGTTTTTT.

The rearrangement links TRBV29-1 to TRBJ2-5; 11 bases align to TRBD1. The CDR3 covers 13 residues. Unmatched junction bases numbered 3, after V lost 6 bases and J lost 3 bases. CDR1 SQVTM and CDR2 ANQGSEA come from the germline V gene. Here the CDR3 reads CSVSGQGEETQYF. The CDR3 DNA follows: TGCAGCGTCTCGGGACAGGGGGAAGAGACCCAGTACTTC.

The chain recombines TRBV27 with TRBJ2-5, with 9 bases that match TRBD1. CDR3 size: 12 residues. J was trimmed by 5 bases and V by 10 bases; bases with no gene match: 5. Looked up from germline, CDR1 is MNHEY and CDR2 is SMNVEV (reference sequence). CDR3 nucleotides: TGTGCCACCATGGACAGGGGTGAGACCCAGTACTTC. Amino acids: CATMDRGETQYF.

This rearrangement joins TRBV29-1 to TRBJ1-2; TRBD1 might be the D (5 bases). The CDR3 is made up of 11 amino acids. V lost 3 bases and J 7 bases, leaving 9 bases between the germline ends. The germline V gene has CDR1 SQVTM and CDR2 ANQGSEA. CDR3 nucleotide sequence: TGCAGCGTTGAGATGGGGGGTGGCTACACCTTC. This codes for CSVEMGGGYTF.

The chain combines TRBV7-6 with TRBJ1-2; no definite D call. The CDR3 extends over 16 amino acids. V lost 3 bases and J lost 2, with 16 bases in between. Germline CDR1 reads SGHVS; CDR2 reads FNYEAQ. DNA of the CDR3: TGTGCCAGCAGCTTGTTTGCCAGGCCGACCAACTATGGCTACACCTTC. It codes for CASSLFARPTNYGYTF.

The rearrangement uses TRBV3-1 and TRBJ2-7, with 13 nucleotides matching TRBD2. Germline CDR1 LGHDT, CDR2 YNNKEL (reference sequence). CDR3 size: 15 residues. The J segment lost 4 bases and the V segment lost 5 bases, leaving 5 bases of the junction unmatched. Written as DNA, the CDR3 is TGTGCCAGCAGCTTCCGGACTAGCGGGGGATACGAGCAGTACTTC. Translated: CASSFRTSGGYEQYF.

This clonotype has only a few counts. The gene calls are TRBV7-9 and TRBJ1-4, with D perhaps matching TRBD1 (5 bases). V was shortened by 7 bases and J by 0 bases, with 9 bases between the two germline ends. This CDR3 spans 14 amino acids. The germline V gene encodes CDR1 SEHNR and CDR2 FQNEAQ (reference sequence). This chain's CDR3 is CASIQGATNEKLFF. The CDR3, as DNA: TGTGCCAGCATTCAGGGTGCAACTAATGAAAAACTGTTTTTT.

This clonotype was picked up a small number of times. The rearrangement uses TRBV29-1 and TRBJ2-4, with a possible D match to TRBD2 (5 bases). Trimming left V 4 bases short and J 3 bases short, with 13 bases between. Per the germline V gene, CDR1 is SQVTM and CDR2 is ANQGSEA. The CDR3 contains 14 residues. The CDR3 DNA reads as TGCAGCGTTGGGGCGGGTTTTGGCAAAAACATTCAGTACTTC. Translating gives CSVGAGFGKNIQYF. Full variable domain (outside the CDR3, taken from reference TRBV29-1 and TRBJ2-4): SAVISQKPSRDICQRGTSLTIQCQVDSQVTMMFWYRQQPGQSLTLIATANQGSEATYESGFVIDKFPISRPNLTFSTLTVSNMSPEDSSIYLCSVGAGFGKNIQYFGAGTRLSVL.

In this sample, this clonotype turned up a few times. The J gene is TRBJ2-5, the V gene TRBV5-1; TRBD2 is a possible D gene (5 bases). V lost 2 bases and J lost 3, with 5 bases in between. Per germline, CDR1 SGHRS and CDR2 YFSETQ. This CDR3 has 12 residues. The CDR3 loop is CASSFGEETQYF. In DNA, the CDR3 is TGCGCCAGCAGCTTCGGGGAAGAGACCCAGTACTTC.

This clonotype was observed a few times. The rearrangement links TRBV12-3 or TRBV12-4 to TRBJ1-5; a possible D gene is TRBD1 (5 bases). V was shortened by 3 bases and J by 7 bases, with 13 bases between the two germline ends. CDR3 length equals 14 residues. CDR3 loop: CASSFGGRGQPQHF. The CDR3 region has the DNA TGTGCCAGCAGTTTTGGGGGTAGAGGGCAGCCCCAGCATTTT.